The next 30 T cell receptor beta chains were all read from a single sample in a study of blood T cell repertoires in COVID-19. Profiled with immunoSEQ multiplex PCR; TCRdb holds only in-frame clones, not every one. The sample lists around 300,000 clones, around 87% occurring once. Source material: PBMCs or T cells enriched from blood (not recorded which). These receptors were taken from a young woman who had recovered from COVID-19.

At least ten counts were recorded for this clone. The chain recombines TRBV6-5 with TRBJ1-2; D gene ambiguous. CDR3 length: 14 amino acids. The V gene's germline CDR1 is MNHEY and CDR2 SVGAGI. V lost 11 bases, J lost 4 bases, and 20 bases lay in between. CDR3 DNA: TGTGCCTCCAGGCGGAGGGCTGATGGCTATGGCTACACCTTC. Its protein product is CASRRRADGYGYTF.

Written as DNA, the CDR3 is TGTGCCAGCTCACCATCCGGGACAGCGAACACTGAAGCTTTCTTT. It is translated as CASSPSGTANTEAFF. V is TRBV18 and J is TRBJ1-1; 7 bases are a match to TRBD1. V was pared by 2 bases and J by 1 base, with 4 bases of the junction left unmatched. Germline V gene data show CDR1 as KGHSH and CDR2 as LQKENI. This CDR3 contains 15 residues.

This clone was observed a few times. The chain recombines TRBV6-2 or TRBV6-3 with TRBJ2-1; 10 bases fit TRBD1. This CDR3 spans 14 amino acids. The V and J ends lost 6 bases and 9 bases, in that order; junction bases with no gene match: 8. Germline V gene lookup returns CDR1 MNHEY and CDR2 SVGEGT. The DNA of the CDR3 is TGTGCCAGCAGCCCGGACAGGGGGTACGGTGAGCAGTTCTTC. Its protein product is CASSPDRGYGEQFF.

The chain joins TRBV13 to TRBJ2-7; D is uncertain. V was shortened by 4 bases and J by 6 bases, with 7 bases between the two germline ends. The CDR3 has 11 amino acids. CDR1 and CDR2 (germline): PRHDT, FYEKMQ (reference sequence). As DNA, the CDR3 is TGTGCCAGCAGCTCCCAGCGCGAGCAGTACTTC. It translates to CASSSQREQYF.

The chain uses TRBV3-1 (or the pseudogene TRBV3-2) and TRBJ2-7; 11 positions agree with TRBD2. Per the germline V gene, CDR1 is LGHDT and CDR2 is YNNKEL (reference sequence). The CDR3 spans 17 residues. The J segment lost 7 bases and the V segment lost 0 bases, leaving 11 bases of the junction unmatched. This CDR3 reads CASSQEFGLAGPGEQYF. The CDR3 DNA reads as TGTGCCAGCAGCCAAGAGTTTGGACTAGCGGGTCCGGGTGAGCAGTACTTC.

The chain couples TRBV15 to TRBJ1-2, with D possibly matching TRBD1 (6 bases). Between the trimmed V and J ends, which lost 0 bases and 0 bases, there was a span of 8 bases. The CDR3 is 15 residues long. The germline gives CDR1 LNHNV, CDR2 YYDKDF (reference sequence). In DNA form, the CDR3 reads TGTGCCACCAGCAGAGATCCAGGGGCTAACTATGGCTACACCTTC. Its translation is CATSRDPGANYGYTF.

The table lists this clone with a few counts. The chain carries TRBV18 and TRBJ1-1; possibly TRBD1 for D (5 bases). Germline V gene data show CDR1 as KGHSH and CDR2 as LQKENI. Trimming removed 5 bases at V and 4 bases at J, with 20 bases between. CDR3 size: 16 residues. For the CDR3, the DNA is TGTGCCAGCTCAGAAGTCGGGGGTTTAGGTGGCACTGAAGCTTTCTTT. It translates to CASSEVGGLGGTEAFF.

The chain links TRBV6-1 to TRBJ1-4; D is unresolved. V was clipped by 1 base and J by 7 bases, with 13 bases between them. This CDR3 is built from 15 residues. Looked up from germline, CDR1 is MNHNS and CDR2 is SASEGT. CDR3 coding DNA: TGTGCCAGCAGTGAAGGCTCACTACGACGTGAAAAACTGTTTTTT. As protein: CASSEGSLRREKLFF.

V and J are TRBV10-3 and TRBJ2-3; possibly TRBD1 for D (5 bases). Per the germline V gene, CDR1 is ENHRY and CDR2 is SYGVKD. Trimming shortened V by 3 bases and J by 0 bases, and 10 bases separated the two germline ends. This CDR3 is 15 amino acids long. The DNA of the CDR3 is TGTGCCATCAGTGACTACCGGACAAGCACAGATACGCAGTATTTT. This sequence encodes CAISDYRTSTDTQYF.

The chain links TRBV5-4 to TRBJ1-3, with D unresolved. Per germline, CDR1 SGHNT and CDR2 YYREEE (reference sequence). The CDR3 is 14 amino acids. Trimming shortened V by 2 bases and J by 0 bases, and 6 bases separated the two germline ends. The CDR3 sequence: CASSFFNSGNTIYF. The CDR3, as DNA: TGTGCCAGCAGCTTTTTTAACTCTGGAAACACCATATATTTT. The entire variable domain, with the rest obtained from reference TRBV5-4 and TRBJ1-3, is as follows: ETGVTQSPTHLIKTRGQQVTLRCSSQSGHNTVSWYQQALGQGPQFIFQYYREEENGRGNFPPRFSGLQFPNYSSELNVNALELDDSALYLCASSFFNSGNTIYFGEGSWLTVV.

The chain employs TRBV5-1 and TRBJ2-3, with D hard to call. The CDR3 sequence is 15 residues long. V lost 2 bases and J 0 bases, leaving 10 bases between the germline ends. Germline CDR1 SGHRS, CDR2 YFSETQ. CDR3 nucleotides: TGCGCCAGCAGCTTACAGAGCCAAAGCACAGATACGCAGTATTTT. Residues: CASSLQSQSTDTQYF.

CDR3 sequence reads: CASSQDTGRTEAFF. The CDR3, as DNA: TGTGCCAGCAGCCAAGATACCGGGAGAACTGAAGCTTTCTTT. The chain links TRBV4-2 to TRBJ1-1; D is uncertain. The length of the CDR3 is 14 residues. Germline CDR1 LGHNA, CDR2 YNFKEQ. V was clipped by 0 bases and J by 5 bases, with 10 bases between them.

CDR3 in DNA: TGTGCCAGCAGCCCACGTATGGGGGCGGAGGAGGCTGAAGCTTTCTTT. Translation gives CASSPRMGAEEAEAFF. The rearrangement links TRBV9 to TRBJ1-1; tentatively, D is TRBD1 (6 bases). Trimming cost V 4 bases and J 6 bases, with 22 bases left between them. The V gene's germline CDR1 is SGDLS and CDR2 YYNGEE. The CDR3 length is 16 residues.

Written as DNA, the CDR3 is TGTGCCAGCAGGGTGTGGACAGGGAACTATGGCTACACCTTC. The encoded protein is CASRVWTGNYGYTF. This chain joins TRBV2 and TRBJ1-2; 8 bases align to TRBD1. This CDR3 spans 14 amino acids. Per the germline V gene, CDR1 is SNHLY and CDR2 is FYNNEI. V trimming: 6 bases; J trimming: 2 bases; junction bases outside the gene matches: 5.

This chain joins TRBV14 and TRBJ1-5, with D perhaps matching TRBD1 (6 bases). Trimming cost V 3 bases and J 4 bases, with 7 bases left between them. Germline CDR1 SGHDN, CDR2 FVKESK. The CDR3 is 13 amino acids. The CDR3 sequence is CASSHQGNQPQHF. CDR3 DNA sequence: TGTGCCAGCAGCCATCAGGGGAATCAGCCCCAGCATTTT.

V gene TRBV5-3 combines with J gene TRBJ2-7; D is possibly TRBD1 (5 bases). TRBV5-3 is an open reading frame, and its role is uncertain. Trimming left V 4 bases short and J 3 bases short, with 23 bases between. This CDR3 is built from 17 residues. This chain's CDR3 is CARSPKVLQGIGYEQYF. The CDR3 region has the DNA TGTGCCAGAAGCCCGAAGGTTCTCCAGGGCATTGGCTACGAGCAGTACTTC.

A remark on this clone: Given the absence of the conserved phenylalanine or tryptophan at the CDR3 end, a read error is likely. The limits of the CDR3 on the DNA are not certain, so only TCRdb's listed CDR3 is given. The CDR3 loop reads CATSRDEASPM. The J gene is TRBJ1-2, the V gene TRBV15. In germline, CDR1 is LNHNV, CDR2 YYDKDF (reference sequence). Counting both end residues, the CDR3 totals 11 amino acids.

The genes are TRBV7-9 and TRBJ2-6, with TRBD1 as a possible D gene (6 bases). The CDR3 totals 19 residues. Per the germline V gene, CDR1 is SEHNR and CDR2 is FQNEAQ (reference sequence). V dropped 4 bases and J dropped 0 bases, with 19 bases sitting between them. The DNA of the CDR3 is TGTGCCAGCAGCTCCCTAGTTCAGGGGCCCCTCTCTGGGGCCAACGTCCTGACTTTC. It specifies CASSSLVQGPLSGANVLTF.

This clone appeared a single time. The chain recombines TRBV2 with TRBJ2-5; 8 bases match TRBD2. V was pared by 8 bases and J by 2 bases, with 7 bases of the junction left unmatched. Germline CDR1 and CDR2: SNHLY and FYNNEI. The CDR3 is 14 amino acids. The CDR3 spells CASDGTSMQETQYF. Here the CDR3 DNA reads TGTGCCAGCGATGGGACTAGTATGCAAGAGACCCAGTACTTC.

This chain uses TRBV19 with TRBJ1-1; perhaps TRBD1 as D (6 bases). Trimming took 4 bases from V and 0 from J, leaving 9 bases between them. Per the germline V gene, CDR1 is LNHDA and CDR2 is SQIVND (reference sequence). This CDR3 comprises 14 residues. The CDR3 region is CASSRQEMNTEAFF. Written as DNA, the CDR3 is TGTGCCAGTAGTAGACAGGAAATGAACACTGAAGCTTTCTTT.

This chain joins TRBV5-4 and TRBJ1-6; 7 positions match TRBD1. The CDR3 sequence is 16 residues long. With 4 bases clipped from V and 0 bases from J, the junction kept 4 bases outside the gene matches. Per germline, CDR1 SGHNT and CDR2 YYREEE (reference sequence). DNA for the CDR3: TGTGCCAGCAGCCTACAGGGGAGCTCCTATAATTCACCCCTCCACTTT. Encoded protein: CASSLQGSSYNSPLHF. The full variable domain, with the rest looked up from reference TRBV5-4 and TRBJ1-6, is ETGVTQSPTHLIKTRGQQVTLRCSSQSGHNTVSWYQQALGQGPQFIFQYYREEENGRGNFPPRFSGLQFPNYSSELNVNALELDDSALYLCASSLQGSSYNSPLHFGNGTRLTVT.

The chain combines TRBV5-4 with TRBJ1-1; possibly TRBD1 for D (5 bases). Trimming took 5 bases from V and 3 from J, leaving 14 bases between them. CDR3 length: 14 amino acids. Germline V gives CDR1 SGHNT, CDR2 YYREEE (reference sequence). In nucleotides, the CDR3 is TGTGCCAGCAGGGTCGGGGGTGGAGACACTGAAGCTTTCTTT. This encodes CASRVGGGDTEAFF. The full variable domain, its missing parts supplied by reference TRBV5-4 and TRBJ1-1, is ETGVTQSPTHLIKTRGQQVTLRCSSQSGHNTVSWYQQALGQGPQFIFQYYREEENGRGNFPPRFSGLQFPNYSSELNVNALELDDSALYLCASRVGGGDTEAFFGQGTRLTVV.

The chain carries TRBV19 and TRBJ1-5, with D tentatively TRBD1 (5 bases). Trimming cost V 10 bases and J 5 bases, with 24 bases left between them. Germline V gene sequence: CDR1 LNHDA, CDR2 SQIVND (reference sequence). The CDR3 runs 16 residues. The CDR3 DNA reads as TGTGCCACCCGAGATCGGGGGGGGACGGCGGATCAGCCCCAGCATTTT. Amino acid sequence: CATRDRGGTADQPQHF.

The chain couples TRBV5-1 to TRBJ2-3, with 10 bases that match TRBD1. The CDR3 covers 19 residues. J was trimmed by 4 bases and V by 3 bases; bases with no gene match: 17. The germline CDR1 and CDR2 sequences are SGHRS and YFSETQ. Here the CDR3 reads CASSWAGTGVPILADTQYF. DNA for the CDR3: TGCGCCAGCAGCTGGGCCGGGACAGGGGTCCCAATACTAGCAGATACGCAGTATTTT.

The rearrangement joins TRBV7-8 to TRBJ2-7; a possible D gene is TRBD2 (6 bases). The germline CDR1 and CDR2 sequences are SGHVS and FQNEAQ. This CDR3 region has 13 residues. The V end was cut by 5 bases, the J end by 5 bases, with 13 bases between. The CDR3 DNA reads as TGTGCCAGCAGCATGACTAGTAACAACGAGCAGTACTTC. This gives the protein CASSMTSNNEQYF.

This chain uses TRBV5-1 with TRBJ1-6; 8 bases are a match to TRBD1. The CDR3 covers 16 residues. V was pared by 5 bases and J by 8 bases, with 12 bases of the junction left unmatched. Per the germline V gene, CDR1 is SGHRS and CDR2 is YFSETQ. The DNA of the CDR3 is TGCGCCAGCAGTTCAGACCAGGGGGCTACGTATTCACCCCTCCACTTT. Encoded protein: CASSSDQGATYSPLHF.

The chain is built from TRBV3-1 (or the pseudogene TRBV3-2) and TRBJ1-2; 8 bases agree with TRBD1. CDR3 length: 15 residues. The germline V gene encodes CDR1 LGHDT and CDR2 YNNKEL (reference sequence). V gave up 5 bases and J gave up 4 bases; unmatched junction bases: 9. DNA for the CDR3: TGTGCCAGCAGCTTTACGCAGGGGGCGAGCTATGGCTACACCTTC. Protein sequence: CASSFTQGASYGYTF.

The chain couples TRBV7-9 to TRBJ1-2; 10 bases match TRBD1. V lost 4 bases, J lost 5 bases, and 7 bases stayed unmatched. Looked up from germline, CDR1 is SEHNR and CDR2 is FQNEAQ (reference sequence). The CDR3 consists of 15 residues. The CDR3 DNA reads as TGTGCCAGCAGCTGGGGACAGGGGTTAGTGTATGGCTACACCTTC. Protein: CASSWGQGLVYGYTF.

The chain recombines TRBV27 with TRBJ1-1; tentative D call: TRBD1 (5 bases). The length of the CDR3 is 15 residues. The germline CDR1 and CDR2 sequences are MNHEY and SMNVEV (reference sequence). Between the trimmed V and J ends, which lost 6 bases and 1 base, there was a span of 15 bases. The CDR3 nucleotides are TGTGCCAGCAGCCCCGGGGGGGTGGCGAACACTGAAGCTTTCTTT. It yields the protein CASSPGGVANTEAFF.

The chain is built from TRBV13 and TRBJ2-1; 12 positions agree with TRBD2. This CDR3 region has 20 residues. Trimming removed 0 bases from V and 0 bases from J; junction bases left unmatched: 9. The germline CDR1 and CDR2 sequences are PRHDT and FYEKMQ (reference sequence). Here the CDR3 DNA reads TGTGCCAGCAGCTTAGGACCCCTAGCGGGGGGGTTGAGCTCCTACAATGAGCAGTTCTTC. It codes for CASSLGPLAGGLSSYNEQFF.